Below are 30 T cell receptor beta chains sequenced from a single sample in a study of CD8 T cells in ankylosing spondylitis. TCRdb used MiXCR to reprocess the 5' RACE reads, holding one entry per CDR3 protein. Of approximately 250,000 distinct CDR3 sequences detected, 30% to 35% appear once; the ten largest clones hold about 4.2%. The sequencing sample was made of blood, either unsorted or a sorted T cell fraction (not recorded which). Receptors were obtained from a male donor with ankylosing spondylitis or in good health (not recorded which).

V usage is TRBV20-1 and J usage is TRBJ2-5; 7 nucleotides agree with TRBD1. The germline V gene encodes CDR1 DFQATT and CDR2 SNEGSKA (reference sequence). This CDR3 has 14 residues. V lost 4 bases, J lost 2 bases, and 7 bases stayed unmatched. In DNA form, the CDR3 reads TGCAGTGCTACACCCGGACAGGTACAAGAGACCCAGTACTTC. This codes for CSATPGQVQETQYF.

The rearrangement uses TRBV7-2 and TRBJ1-1, with a possible D match to TRBD1 (6 bases). The CDR3 runs to 13 residues. The germline V gene has CDR1 SGHTA and CDR2 FQGNSA. V lost 5 bases to trimming and J lost 8 bases, with 15 bases between them. CDR3 nucleotides: TGTGCCAGCAGCCCGGGTTTGGGGGGCGAAGCTTTCTTT. This encodes CASSPGLGGEAFF.

The V and J genes are TRBV7-3 and TRBJ2-3; TRBD2 matches 7 bases. J lost 6 bases, V lost 1 base, and 7 bases had no gene match. CDR3 length equals 15 residues. The germline gives CDR1 SGHTA, CDR2 FQGTGA. DNA for the CDR3: TGTGCCAGCAGCTTAAGGGGAGGGCCTTTGGATACGCAGTATTTT. Translated, it gives CASSLRGGPLDTQYF.

The chain carries TRBV12-3 or TRBV12-4 and TRBJ2-5; D gene ambiguous. This CDR3 is built from 14 residues. The V end was cut by 7 bases, the J end by 5 bases, with 17 bases between. CDR3 DNA sequence: TGTGCCAGCACCACCTATTCTGGTGGGGAGACCCAGTACTTC. Protein sequence: CASTTYSGGETQYF.

This clonotype was counted a few times. The V gene is TRBV28, the J gene TRBJ2-1; possible D gene TRBD1, 6 bases. V was clipped by 2 bases and J by 8 bases, with 13 bases between them. In germline, CDR1 is MDHEN, CDR2 SYDVKM. The CDR3 runs 14 residues. The CDR3 here is CASSLPTTGHEQFF. CDR3 DNA: TGTGCCAGCAGTTTACCCACTACAGGGCATGAGCAGTTCTTC.

The chain carries TRBV20-1 and TRBJ2-7; TRBD1 might be the D (6 bases). Germline V gene data show CDR1 as DFQATT and CDR2 as SNEGSKA (reference sequence). The CDR3 totals 11 residues. V dropped 4 bases and J dropped 9 bases, with 13 bases sitting between them. Here the CDR3 DNA reads TGCAGTGCTACTCCGGACAGCGGGCAGTACTTC. Translated: CSATPDSGQYF.

The gene calls are TRBV6-1 and TRBJ2-5; 13 nucleotides agree with TRBD2. The germline CDR1 and CDR2 sequences are MNHNS and SASEGT. V gave up 5 bases and J gave up 7 bases; unmatched junction bases: 7. The CDR3 sequence is 15 residues long. The CDR3 nucleotides are TGTGCCAGCAGTAAACTAGCGGGGGGGCAGGTGACCCAGTACTTC. Encoded protein: CASSKLAGGQVTQYF.

This clonotype was observed a few times. V is TRBV20-1 and J is TRBJ1-3, with D unclear. Germline V lookup: CDR1 DFQATT, CDR2 SNEGSKA (reference sequence). CDR3 length: 16 residues. V was trimmed by 2 bases and J by 0 bases, leaving 14 bases between them. The CDR3, as DNA: TGCAGTGCTAGAACTTCCGACGGGAGCTCTGGAAACACCATATATTTT. Protein: CSARTSDGSSGNTIYF.

The chain is built from TRBV6-1 and TRBJ2-3, with unresolved D. The germline gives CDR1 MNHNS, CDR2 SASEGT. Deletions cut 3 bases from V and 2 bases from J, with 21 bases between. The CDR3 extends over 18 amino acids. Written as DNA, the CDR3 is TGTGCCAGCAGTGATAACCTCAAGACTTTCCTTGACACAGATACGCAGTATTTT. Encoded protein: CASSDNLKTFLDTDTQYF.

In its sample, this clonotype was seen many times. This chain connects TRBV6-5 to TRBJ2-5; D not resolved. V was cut by 2 bases and J by 5 bases, with 3 bases left in between. Germline loops: CDR1 MNHEY, CDR2 SVGAGI. CDR3 size: 11 residues. The CDR3 sequence is CASSYRETQYF. In DNA form, the CDR3 reads TGTGCCAGCAGTTACCGGGAGACCCAGTACTTC.

This clonotype was found a few times. The chain uses TRBV20-1 and TRBJ2-1, with 9 bases that match TRBD2. V dropped 6 bases and J dropped 8; count of bases not matched to a gene: 14. Germline CDR1 and CDR2: DFQATT and SNEGSKA (reference sequence). The CDR3 contains 15 residues. The CDR3 DNA follows: TGCAGTGCCGCACTTACCGGGACTAGCATCTATGAGCAGTTCTTC. Protein: CSAALTGTSIYEQFF.

V is TRBV29-1 and J is TRBJ1-4; possibly TRBD1 for D (5 bases). Germline loops: CDR1 SQVTM, CDR2 ANQGSEA. Trimming shortened V by 6 bases and J by 3 bases, and 11 bases separated the two germline ends. The CDR3 runs to 13 residues. Here the CDR3 reads CSVAGRANEKLFF. Here the CDR3 DNA reads TGCAGCGTGGCGGGGCGGGCTAATGAAAAACTGTTTTTT.

This clonotype has only a few counts. This chain's CDR3 is CAIRDTSRDTGELFF. The DNA of the CDR3 is TGTGCCATCAGGGACACCTCGCGAGACACCGGGGAGCTGTTTTTT. The rearrangement links TRBV10-3 to TRBJ2-2; D may be TRBD1 (5 bases). This CDR3 is 15 amino acids long. Germline CDR1 ENHRY, CDR2 SYGVKD. V was shortened by 6 bases and J by 3 bases, with 14 bases between the two germline ends.

The gene calls are TRBV29-1 and TRBJ1-2; unclear D gene. The CDR3 extends over 12 amino acids. Germline CDR1 reads SQVTM; CDR2 reads ANQGSEA. V was cut by 0 bases and J by 8 bases, with 10 bases left in between. CDR3 region: CSVEDHGEGYTF. The CDR3 DNA is TGCAGCGTTGAAGATCACGGAGAAGGCTACACCTTC.

CDR3 residues: CASSLGGQKNEKLFF. CDR3 coding DNA: TGTGCCAGCAGCTTAGGGGGACAGAAGAATGAAAAACTGTTTTTT. This chain uses TRBV7-8 with TRBJ1-4; 7 bases align to TRBD1. V gave up 1 base and J gave up 5 bases; unmatched junction bases: 4. CDR1 SGHVS and CDR2 FQNEAQ come from the germline V gene. This CDR3 spans 15 amino acids.

The V gene is TRBV5-1, the J gene TRBJ2-3; tentative D call: TRBD2 (6 bases). V was shortened by 0 bases and J by 0 bases, with 11 bases between the two germline ends. The length of the CDR3 is 16 residues. CDR1 is SGHRS and CDR2 is YFSETQ in the germline V gene. The CDR3 nucleotides read TGCGCCAGCAGCTTGGGGGGACTCGGTAGCACAGATACGCAGTATTTT. This encodes CASSLGGLGSTDTQYF.

Only a few counts were recorded for this clonotype. One junction end does not reproduce the germline sequence, and a read error may be involved. The chain combines TRBV7-7 with TRBJ2-1; perhaps TRBD1 as D (5 bases). The germline V gene has CDR1 SSHAT and CDR2 FNYEAQ (reference sequence). CDR3 length: 13 residues. Here the CDR3 DNA reads TGTGCTAGCAGCTTAGGGGCCGACAATGAGCAGTTCTTC. This codes for CASSLGADNEQFF. The full variable domain, completed using reference TRBV7-7 and TRBJ2-1, is GAGVSQSPRYKVTKRGQDVTLRCDPISSHATLYWYQQALGQGPEFLTYFNYEAQPDKSGLPSDRFSAERPEGSISTLTIQRTEQRDSAMYRCASSLGADNEQFFGPGTRLTVL.

The chain has TRBV20-1 and TRBJ1-1; D is possibly TRBD1 (5 bases). The CDR3 consists of 15 residues. Deletions cut 2 bases from V and 0 bases from J, with 13 bases between. CDR1 DFQATT and CDR2 SNEGSKA come from the germline V gene (reference sequence). The CDR3 region is CSARPLDSMNTEAFF. CDR3 sequence (DNA): TGCAGTGCTAGACCCCTCGACAGCATGAACACTGAAGCTTTCTTT.

This clonotype was seen a handful of times. V is TRBV5-4 and J is TRBJ1-2; no clear D gene. Trimming stripped 0 bases from V and 1 base from J, with 7 bases between. From germline, CDR1 is SGHNT and CDR2 YYREEE (reference sequence). The CDR3 length is 14 residues. CDR3 amino acids: CASSLVGNNYGYTF. Here the CDR3 DNA reads TGTGCCAGCAGCTTGGTCGGCAATAACTATGGCTACACCTTC.

This sequence joins TRBV10-3 and TRBJ2-1, with TRBD2 matching 9 bases. The germline gives CDR1 ENHRY, CDR2 SYGVKD. This CDR3 comprises 15 residues. The ends lost 2 bases at V and 2 bases at J; junction bases unmatched: 1. The CDR3 nucleotides read TGTGCCATCAGTGAGGGCGGGGGGGCCTACAATGAGCAGTTCTTC. This encodes CAISEGGGAYNEQFF.

V and J are TRBV4-2 and TRBJ2-7; 7 nucleotides line up with TRBD2. CDR1 LGHNA and CDR2 YNFKEQ come from the germline V gene. With V trimmed by 0 bases and J by 2 bases, 4 bases remained unmatched. This CDR3 region has 15 residues. The CDR3 spells CASSQDERGPYEQYF. The CDR3 DNA reads as TGTGCCAGCAGCCAAGATGAGCGGGGACCCTACGAGCAGTACTTC.

This clonotype appeared a few times. This chain uses TRBV12-3 or TRBV12-4 with TRBJ2-2; D ambiguous. This CDR3 contains 14 residues. V was clipped by 4 bases and J by 0 bases, with 6 bases between them. The CDR3 spells CASSWWPNTGELFF. CDR3 bases: TGTGCCAGCAGTTGGTGGCCGAACACCGGGGAGCTGTTTTTT.

This sequence joins TRBV29-1 and TRBJ2-3; D is possibly TRBD1 (5 bases). This CDR3 region has 13 residues. Germline V gene sequence: CDR1 SQVTM, CDR2 ANQGSEA. Trimming pared 5 bases from V and 2 bases from J, leaving 11 bases between. The CDR3 sequence: CSVSRATTDTQYF. The CDR3 nucleotides read TGCAGCGTTAGCAGGGCTACCACAGATACGCAGTATTTT.

The chain joins TRBV20-1 to TRBJ2-7, with 12 nucleotides matching TRBD2. There are 15 residues in the CDR3. V dropped 3 bases and J dropped 3; count of bases not matched to a gene: 6. Germline V CDR1 and CDR2: DFQATT, SNEGSKA (reference sequence). CDR3 loop: CSARGLAGGNYEQYF. The CDR3 DNA sequence: TGCAGTGCTAGGGGGCTAGCGGGGGGGAACTACGAGCAGTACTTC.

The CDR3 DNA reads as TGCAGTGCTAGAGGGACAGGGGCGCCCCAGCATTTT. Translating it yields CSARGTGAPQHF. The chain couples TRBV20-1 to TRBJ1-5; TRBD1 agrees at 9 bases. CDR1 DFQATT and CDR2 SNEGSKA come from the germline V gene (reference sequence). V shed 1 base, J shed 9 bases, and the junction held 1 base outside the gene matches. This CDR3 spans 12 amino acids.

The genes are TRBV6-5 and TRBJ2-7, with D possibly matching TRBD1 (6 bases). Germline V gene lookup returns CDR1 MNHEY and CDR2 SVGAGI. This CDR3 has 14 amino acids. Deletions cut 5 bases from V and 7 bases from J, with 18 bases between. In nucleotides, the CDR3 is TGTGCCAGCAGTAACAACAGGGCCTCGGGGGAGCAGTACTTC. This codes for CASSNNRASGEQYF.

This clonotype has a handful of counts. The chain carries TRBV4-2 and TRBJ1-5; D may be TRBD1 (5 bases). The CDR3 totals 14 residues. The V end lost 2 bases, the J end lost 7 bases, and 12 bases lay between the germline ends. CDR1 is LGHNA and CDR2 is YNFKEQ in the germline V gene. The CDR3, as DNA: TGTGCCAGCAGCCAACTGGGGGGTGGACAGCCCCAGCATTTT. Protein: CASSQLGGGQPQHF.

This clonotype turned up a few times. The V gene is TRBV6-5, the J gene TRBJ2-7, with 9 bases lining up with TRBD2. Unmatched junction bases numbered 3, after V lost 3 bases and J lost 3 bases. The germline CDR1 and CDR2 sequences are MNHEY and SVGAGI. The CDR3 is 14 amino acids. The CDR3 bases are TGTGCCAGCAGTTATCTAGCGGGGTACTACGAGCAGTACTTC. Translated, it gives CASSYLAGYYEQYF.

This clonotype showed up just a few times. The chain uses TRBV7-8 and TRBJ2-7, with 14 bases identical to TRBD2. The CDR3 runs to 16 residues. Looked up from germline, CDR1 is SGHVS and CDR2 is FQNEAQ. After removal of 0 bases from V and 3 bases from J, the junction contained 1 base not matched to a gene. The CDR3 is CASSLAGTSGGYEQYF. The CDR3 DNA sequence: TGTGCCAGCAGCTTAGCGGGGACTAGCGGGGGCTACGAGCAGTACTTC.

This clonotype was observed a few times. The chain carries TRBV29-1 and TRBJ2-5; a weak D match, TRBD2 (6 bases). Germline V gives CDR1 SQVTM, CDR2 ANQGSEA. V was pared by 3 bases and J by 1 base, with 9 bases between. This CDR3 has 13 amino acids. CDR3 coding DNA: TGCAGCGTTGACGGGGGACCCCAAGAGACCCAGTACTTC. It translates to CSVDGGPQETQYF.